The entry below gives a single T cell receptor (beta chain) sequence along with its context. The CDR3 length is 12 residues. V was shortened by 0 bases and J by 3 bases, with 2 bases between the two germline ends. In germline, CDR1 is SGHAT, CDR2 FQNNGV. This specimen belongs to a study of control samples from healthy donors and cancer patients. This table comes from immunoSEQ multiplex PCR, and its TCRdb copy is limited to in-frame clones, with some not included. The repertoire consists of 55,000 to 90,000 clones, with 75% to 90% occurring once and the leading ten covering under 30%. This TCR derives from a man aged 50-60 years in good health. This chain connects TRBV11-2 to TRBJ1-2, with unresolved D. The specimen was blood. In nucleotides, the CDR3 is TGTGCCAGCAGCTTAGACCACTATGGCTACACCTTC. Amino acid sequence: CASSLDHYGYTF.